This T cell receptor (beta chain) was captured in a study of T cell responses to AZD1222 COVID-19 vaccine. Regarding this clone: The target antigen is unknown.

Sequencing used immunoSEQ multiplex PCR; TCRdb keeps in-frame clones, though not all of them. The data contain about 120,000 clones, 88% of them singletons. The CDR3 totals 14 residues. Germline assignment: CDR1 WNHNN and CDR2 SYGVQD (reference sequence). Trimming took 2 bases from V and 3 from J, leaving 11 bases between them. Study-level findings and limits: Researchers report vaccine-associated CD4 TCRs spanning spike, with dominance at 160-218 and 743-854. The study found Spike-specific TCR breadth and depth rose after two AZD1222 doses. Donors skewed white British and female; clonal diversity was possibly underestimated. Repertoires were collected only later (after the peak T cell response had occurred).

The starting material was peripheral blood, obtained on day 0 of MenACWY control vaccination. The chain employs TRBV10-1 and TRBJ2-7; a possible D gene is TRBD2 (6 bases). The clonotype comes from an adult in good health. CDR3 in amino acids: CASSETGEDYEQYF. The CDR3 nucleotides are TGCGCCAGCAGTGAGACGGGAGAAGACTACGAGCAGTACTTC.